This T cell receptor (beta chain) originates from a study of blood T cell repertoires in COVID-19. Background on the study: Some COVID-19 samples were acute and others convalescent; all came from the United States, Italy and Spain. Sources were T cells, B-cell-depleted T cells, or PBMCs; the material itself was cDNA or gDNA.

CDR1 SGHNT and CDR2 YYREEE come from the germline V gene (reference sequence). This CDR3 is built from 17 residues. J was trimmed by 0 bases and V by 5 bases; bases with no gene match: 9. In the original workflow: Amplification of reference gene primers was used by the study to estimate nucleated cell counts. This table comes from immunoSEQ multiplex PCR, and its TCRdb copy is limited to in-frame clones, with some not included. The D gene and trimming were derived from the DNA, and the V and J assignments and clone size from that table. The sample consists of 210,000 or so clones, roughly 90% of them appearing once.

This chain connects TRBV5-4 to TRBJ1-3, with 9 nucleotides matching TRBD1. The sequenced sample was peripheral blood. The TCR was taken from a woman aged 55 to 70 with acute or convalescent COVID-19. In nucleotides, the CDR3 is TGTGCCAGCAGTTCACCGGGACAGGGCTTCTCTGGAAACACCATATATTTT. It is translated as CASSSPGQGFSGNTIYF. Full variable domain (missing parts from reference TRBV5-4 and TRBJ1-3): ETGVTQSPTHLIKTRGQQVTLRCSSQSGHNTVSWYQQALGQGPQFIFQYYREEENGRGNFPPRFSGLQFPNYSSELNVNALELDDSALYLCASSSPGQGFSGNTIYFGEGSWLTVV.